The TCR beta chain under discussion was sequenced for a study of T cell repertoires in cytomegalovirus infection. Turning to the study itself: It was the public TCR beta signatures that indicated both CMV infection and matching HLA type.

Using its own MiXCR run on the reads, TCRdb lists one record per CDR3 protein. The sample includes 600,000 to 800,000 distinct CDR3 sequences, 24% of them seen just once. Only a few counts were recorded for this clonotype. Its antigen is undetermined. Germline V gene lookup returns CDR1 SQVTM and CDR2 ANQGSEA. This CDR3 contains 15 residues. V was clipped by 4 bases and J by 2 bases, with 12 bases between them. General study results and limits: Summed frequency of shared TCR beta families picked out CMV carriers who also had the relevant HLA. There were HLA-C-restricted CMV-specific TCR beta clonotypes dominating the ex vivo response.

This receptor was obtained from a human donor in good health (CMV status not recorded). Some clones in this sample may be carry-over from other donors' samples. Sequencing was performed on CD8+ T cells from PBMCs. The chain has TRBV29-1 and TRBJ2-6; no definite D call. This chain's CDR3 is CSVGVRAPGANVLTF. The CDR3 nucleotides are TGCAGCGTTGGGGTTAGGGCCCCTGGGGCCAACGTCCTGACTTTC.